The present entry profiles one T cell receptor (beta chain) with its context. Its specificity is not known. The data originate from a study of cytomegalovirus exposure and HLA in healthy donors. Study-wide results and limits: Data from an earlier analysis indicated that most TCR beta V segments were productive either about 87% or about 30% of the time.

From germline, CDR1 is LNHNV and CDR2 YYDKDF (reference sequence). Trimming stripped 10 bases from V and 4 bases from J, with 10 bases between. This CDR3 region has 11 residues. The primer mix had 60 Vbeta and 13 Jbeta primers. The protocol was immunoSEQ multiplex PCR, while the TCRdb copy is restricted to in-frame clones and leaves out a portion. Of 90,000 to 130,000 clones listed, approximately 78% are singletons. Sequences were obtained from PBMCs. This TCR came from a woman aged 30 to 39 in good health and CMV-seronegative. The chain is built from TRBV15 and TRBJ1-1; no definite D call. The CDR3 sequence: CAIVRGTEAFF. The CDR3 nucleotides are TGTGCCATCGTCCGGGGCACTGAAGCTTTCTTT.